The T cell receptor (beta chain) under discussion was sequenced for a study of beta chain features in type 1 diabetes. The CDR3 runs 15 residues. Germline V CDR1 and CDR2: SGHTA, FQGNSA. V lost 6 bases to trimming and J lost 6 bases, with 20 bases between them. The investigators reverse transcribed all of the isolated RNA, so they sequenced expressed TCRB transcripts. Profiled with immunoSEQ multiplex PCR; TCRdb holds only in-frame clones, not every one. The sample shows 150,000 or so clones, nearly 9.5% of them seen only once. A single heparinised draw of roughly 0.11 L on average was taken per donor. This clone was seen only a few times.

This receptor was taken from a man between 18 and 29 years old in good health. The chain uses TRBV7-2 and TRBJ1-2; D not resolved. The sample consisted of central memory CD4+ T cells from blood. The CDR3 DNA is TGTGCCAGCAGTCCTTTGACGAGGGAGGATAATGGCTACACCTTC. This translates into CASSPLTREDNGYTF.